The 27 T cell receptor beta chains below were found in one sample sequenced in a study of cytomegalovirus exposure and HLA in healthy donors. The PCR used 60 Vbeta and 13 Jbeta primers. Only in-frame clones appear in the TCRdb table, and some are missing; sequencing was by immunoSEQ multiplex PCR. The sample has some 100,000 clones; around three quarters are singletons. Sequencing was performed on PBMCs. The receptor source for this set is a male donor in good health and CMV-seropositive.

V and J are TRBV18 and TRBJ2-1, with 12 positions matching TRBD2. Germline lookup yields CDR1 KGHSH and CDR2 LQKENI. The J segment lost 4 bases and the V segment lost 6 bases, leaving 7 bases of the junction unmatched. CDR3 length: 16 residues. The CDR3 region has the DNA TGTGCCAGCTCCTCACAGACTAGCGGGGGATACAATGAGCAGTTCTTC. Residues: CASSSQTSGGYNEQFF.

This chain links TRBV9 with TRBJ1-1, with D maybe TRBD1 (5 bases). V was clipped by 6 bases and J by 5 bases, with 8 bases between them. Germline values: CDR1 SGDLS, CDR2 YYNGEE. The CDR3 length is 11 residues. Written as DNA, the CDR3 is TGTGCCAGCATGGGGGGGACTGAAGCTTTCTTT. It is translated as CASMGGTEAFF.

The rearrangement joins TRBV18 to TRBJ1-6; TRBD1 agrees at 7 bases. This CDR3 has 17 residues. J was trimmed by 0 bases and V by 5 bases; bases with no gene match: 7. CDR1 is KGHSH and CDR2 is LQKENI in the germline V gene. CDR3 region: CASSDDRESSYNSPLHF. The CDR3, as DNA: TGTGCCAGCTCAGACGACAGGGAGAGCTCCTATAATTCACCCCTCCACTTT.

This chain uses TRBV7-8 with TRBJ2-3, with 9 bases that match TRBD1. The trim removed 3 bases at V and 2 bases at J, leaving 9 bases unmatched. This CDR3 spans 17 amino acids. CDR1 is SGHVS, CDR2 FQNEAQ, per germline. For the CDR3, the DNA is TGTGCCAGCAGCTTGAAACCCCGGGACAGGGTCACAGATACGCAGTATTTT. Translated, it gives CASSLKPRDRVTDTQYF.

The rearrangement uses TRBV5-4 and TRBJ2-5; 7 nucleotides match TRBD2. The CDR3 is made up of 14 amino acids. J was trimmed by 5 bases and V by 0 bases; bases with no gene match: 4. Germline CDR1 SGHNT, CDR2 YYREEE (reference sequence). The CDR3 spells CASSLGTSGETQYF. In nucleotides, the CDR3 is TGTGCCAGCAGCTTGGGGACTAGTGGCGAGACCCAGTACTTC.

The J gene is TRBJ1-6, the V gene TRBV19, with a weak D call TRBD1 (5 bases). The CDR3 is 15 residues long. V was shortened by 7 bases and J by 1 base, with 11 bases between the two germline ends. Germline CDR1 and CDR2: LNHDA and SQIVND (reference sequence). The CDR3 spells CASNPGRSYNSPLHF. CDR3 bases: TGTGCCAGTAATCCAGGGAGGTCCTATAATTCACCCCTCCACTTT.

V and J are TRBV19 and TRBJ2-6, with 8 bases aligning to TRBD1. J was trimmed by 3 bases and V by 11 bases; bases with no gene match: 9. Per the germline V gene, CDR1 is LNHDA and CDR2 is SQIVND (reference sequence). The CDR3 consists of 15 residues. The CDR3 here is CACKDRDLGANVLTF. The CDR3 DNA reads as TGTGCCTGCAAGGACAGGGATCTTGGGGCCAACGTCCTGACTTTC.

A single count supports this clone. V is TRBV2 and J is TRBJ2-5; no reliable D call. CDR3 length: 11 amino acids. Trimming left V 7 bases short and J 5 bases short, with 8 bases between. Germline-derived CDR1 and CDR2 are SNHLY and FYNNEI. The CDR3: CASTMRETQYF. In nucleotides, the CDR3 is TGTGCCAGCACTATGAGGGAGACCCAGTACTTC.

J is TRBJ1-1 and V is TRBV15, with 10 bases that match TRBD1. The V and J ends lost 4 bases and 3 bases, in that order; junction bases with no gene match: 17. Per the germline V gene, CDR1 is LNHNV and CDR2 is YYDKDF (reference sequence). CDR3 length: 19 amino acids. This CDR3 reads CATSNLLVLTGGLYTEAFF. The DNA for the CDR3 is TGTGCCACCAGCAATCTCTTGGTACTGACAGGGGGCCTGTACACTGAAGCTTTCTTT. The full variable domain, its missing parts supplied by reference TRBV15 and TRBJ1-1, is DAMVIQNPRYQVTQFGKPVTLSCSQTLNHNVMYWYQQKSSQAPKLLFHYYDKDFNNEADTPDNFQSRRPNTSFCFLDIRSPGLGDTAMYLCATSNLLVLTGGLYTEAFFGQGTRLTVV.

The V gene is TRBV7-6, the J gene TRBJ2-3; D is possibly TRBD2 (5 bases). Germline V gene sequence: CDR1 SGHVS, CDR2 FNYEAQ. With 1 base removed from V and 2 bases from J, the gap between germline ends came to 10 bases. The CDR3 totals 15 residues. As DNA, the CDR3 is TGTGCCAGCAGCTTAGGTCTAGCCCCCACAGATACGCAGTATTTT. Protein product: CASSLGLAPTDTQYF.

The chain employs TRBV7-9 and TRBJ2-1; TRBD2 agrees at 8 bases. V lost 6 bases and J lost 3; bases outside the gene matches: 7. The CDR3 runs to 15 residues. Germline assignment: CDR1 SEHNR and CDR2 FQNEAQ (reference sequence). This chain's CDR3 is CASRTEAGGYNEQFF. The CDR3 nucleotides read TGTGCCAGCAGGACTGAGGCGGGGGGCTACAATGAGCAGTTCTTC.

The V and J genes are TRBV18 and TRBJ2-7; D uncertain. The CDR3 consists of 13 residues. Trimming took off 4 bases at V and 6 bases at J, with 13 bases between the two ends. Germline V lookup: CDR1 KGHSH, CDR2 LQKENI. CDR3 loop: CASSLEVGGEQYF. CDR3 in DNA: TGTGCCAGCTCACTTGAAGTCGGTGGCGAGCAGTACTTC.

The genes are TRBV2 and TRBJ1-5, with 9 bases identical to TRBD1. The CDR3 runs 15 residues. CDR1 SNHLY and CDR2 FYNNEI come from the germline V gene. The V gene end was trimmed by 6 bases and the J gene end by 5 bases; junction bases not matched to a gene: 8. CDR3 in DNA: TGTGCCAGCAGCGAACCGGGACAGGGATATCAGCCCCAGCATTTT. This codes for CASSEPGQGYQPQHF.

V is TRBV5-4 and J is TRBJ2-3, with 9 bases identical to TRBD2. CDR1 and CDR2 from the germline V gene are SGHNT and YYREEE (reference sequence). The V gene end was trimmed by 0 bases and the J gene end by 5 bases; junction bases not matched to a gene: 10. CDR3 length: 17 amino acids. The DNA of the CDR3 is TGTGCCAGCAGCTTGGAGGCTAGCGGGGCCCTACGAGATACGCAGTATTTT. This gives the protein CASSLEASGALRDTQYF. The full variable domain, in which reference TRBV5-4 and TRBJ2-3 provide the parts outside the CDR3, is ETGVTQSPTHLIKTRGQQVTLRCSSQSGHNTVSWYQQALGQGPQFIFQYYREEENGRGNFPPRFSGLQFPNYSSELNVNALELDDSALYLCASSLEASGALRDTQYFGPGTRLTVL.

This sequence joins TRBV10-1 and TRBJ1-1; 8 bases are shared with TRBD1. J gave up 10 bases and V 8 bases, and 12 bases lay outside the gene matches. This CDR3 has 13 residues. Per germline, CDR1 WNHNN and CDR2 SYGVQD (reference sequence). The CDR3 reads CASAEFLQGGAFF. CDR3 coding DNA: TGCGCCAGCGCCGAGTTTTTACAGGGGGGAGCTTTCTTT.

This clone came up a few times. The J gene is TRBJ2-1, the V gene TRBV6-5; 10 bases are shared with TRBD2. Germline V CDR1 and CDR2: MNHEY, SVGAGI. The ends lost 2 bases at V and 4 bases at J; junction bases unmatched: 2. CDR3 length: 15 residues. CDR3 amino acids: CASSYGTSEYNEQFF. The CDR3 bases are TGTGCCAGCAGTTACGGGACTAGCGAGTACAATGAGCAGTTCTTC.

CDR3 coding DNA: TGCGCCAGCAGCTTTAGCGGGGGGGAAGAGACCCAGTACTTC. Translating gives CASSFSGGEETQYF. This rearrangement joins TRBV5-1 to TRBJ2-5; 11 bases fit TRBD2. CDR1 and CDR2 (germline): SGHRS, YFSETQ. The junction had 0 bases not matched to a gene; V was cut back by 2 bases and J by 3 bases. The CDR3 has 14 residues.

The V gene is TRBV5-1, the J gene TRBJ1-1, with a tentative D call TRBD1 (5 bases). Trimming took 4 bases from V and 3 from J, leaving 13 bases between them. The CDR3 sequence is 14 residues long. Germline V gene lookup returns CDR1 SGHRS and CDR2 YFSETQ. The CDR3 bases are TGCGCCAGCAGCCCCGGAGGAGGGGACACTGAAGCTTTCTTT. This encodes CASSPGGGDTEAFF. Full variable domain (missing parts from reference TRBV5-1 and TRBJ1-1): KAGVTQTPRYLIKTRGQQVTLSCSPISGHRSVSWYQQTPGQGLQFLFEYFSETQRNKGNFPGRFSGRQFSNSRSEMNVSTLELGDSALYLCASSPGGGDTEAFFGQGTRLTVV.

In DNA, the CDR3 is TGTGCCAGCAGGGGAAGTGCGGGGTTAAAGCGCAATCAGCCCCAGCATTTT. Residues: CASRGSAGLKRNQPQHF. This rearrangement joins TRBV2 to TRBJ1-5; unclear D gene. The CDR3 extends over 17 amino acids. From germline, CDR1 is SNHLY and CDR2 FYNNEI. Trimming left V 6 bases short and J 2 bases short, with 20 bases between. Full variable domain (outside the CDR3, taken from reference TRBV2 and TRBJ1-5): EPEVTQTPSHQVTQMGQEVILRCVPISNHLYFYWYRQILGQKVEFLVSFYNNEISEKSEIFDDQFSVERPDGSNFTLKIRSTKLEDSAMYFCASRGSAGLKRNQPQHFGDGTRLSIL.

The chain uses TRBV5-1 and TRBJ1-5; 8 positions agree with TRBD1. V lost 0 bases, J lost 3 bases, and 2 bases stayed unmatched. CDR3 length equals 15 residues. Germline V lookup: CDR1 SGHRS, CDR2 YFSETQ. The DNA of the CDR3 is TGCGCCAGCAGCTTGGTGGGACAGGACAATCAGCCCCAGCATTTT. Amino acids: CASSLVGQDNQPQHF.

This chain connects TRBV6-1 to TRBJ1-6; 7 nucleotides line up with TRBD1. Germline-derived CDR1 and CDR2 are MNHNS and SASEGT. This CDR3 is 16 amino acids long. V lost 0 bases and J lost 7; bases outside the gene matches: 6. For the CDR3, the DNA is TGTGCCAGCAGTGAAGCTAGAAAGGGGGCGAATTCACCCCTCCACTTT. As protein: CASSEARKGANSPLHF.

The rearrangement links TRBV5-4 to TRBJ2-1; the D gene is possibly TRBD1 (5 bases). The CDR3 loop spans 15 amino acids. Germline V gives CDR1 SGHNT, CDR2 YYREEE (reference sequence). V was pared by 2 bases and J by 4 bases, with 13 bases between. The CDR3 spells CASSFTPTGYNEQFF. The CDR3 DNA reads as TGTGCCAGCAGCTTCACTCCTACAGGTTACAATGAGCAGTTCTTC.

The chain employs TRBV15 and TRBJ2-5; tentative D call: TRBD1 (6 bases). Germline assignment: CDR1 LNHNV and CDR2 YYDKDF (reference sequence). The CDR3 consists of 15 residues. Trimming took off 5 bases at V and 4 bases at J, with 17 bases between the two ends. CDR3 DNA sequence: TGTGCCACCAGCGCCGGGACAACCGGCGGAGAGACCCAGTACTTC. Its protein is CATSAGTTGGETQYF.

The rearrangement uses TRBV20-1 and TRBJ1-1; D gene unclear. In germline, CDR1 is DFQATT, CDR2 SNEGSKA (reference sequence). V lost 3 bases and J 1 base, leaving 3 bases between the germline ends. The CDR3 runs to 11 residues. The CDR3 region has the DNA TGCAGTGCTAGGGCGAACACTGAAGCTTTCTTT. Protein: CSARANTEAFF.

J is TRBJ1-5 and V is TRBV19, with D maybe TRBD1 (5 bases). Germline V gene sequence: CDR1 LNHDA, CDR2 SQIVND (reference sequence). V was trimmed by 9 bases and J by 5 bases, leaving 23 bases between them. The CDR3 has 16 residues. CDR3 protein: CASRSRTGTSDQPQHF. CDR3 nucleotides: TGTGCCAGCAGATCTAGGACCGGGACTAGTGATCAGCCCCAGCATTTT.

This clone was found once. V gene TRBV5-5 combines with J gene TRBJ1-1, with D uncertain. In germline, CDR1 is SGHKS, CDR2 YYEKEE (reference sequence). There are 15 residues in the CDR3. V gave up 2 bases and J gave up 1 base, with 12 bases separating them. CDR3 sequence reads: CASSLVLRGNTEAFF. CDR3 bases: TGTGCCAGCAGCTTAGTTCTTCGGGGGAACACTGAAGCTTTCTTT.

The sample holds a few counts of this clone. This rearrangement joins TRBV7-6 to TRBJ1-5, with TRBD1 identical over 8 bases. The CDR3 is 16 residues long. Unmatched junction bases numbered 6, after V lost 4 bases and J lost 1 base. Germline V gene sequence: CDR1 SGHVS, CDR2 FNYEAQ. The CDR3 protein is CASSSVDRGSNQPQHF. CDR3 bases: TGTGCCAGCAGCTCAGTCGACAGGGGAAGCAATCAGCCCCAGCATTTT.